This T cell receptor beta chain derives from a study of T cells after posttransplantation cyclophosphamide. Overall study findings and caveats: TRB overlap between skin or GI tissue T cells and blood was limited. After PTCy, TRB diversity resembled that of CNI/methotrexate controls. Donor-recipient repertoire similarity was low at 1-2 months, rising over year one.

Trimming took 0 bases from V and 3 from J; bases not matched to a gene: 2. The CDR3 consists of 15 residues. Germline V CDR1 and CDR2: SGHRS, YFSETQ. This clone was detected only once. No antigen is known for it. Clones were read by immunoSEQ multiplex PCR, and TCRdb kept only the in-frame ones, dropping some. The sample includes 45,000 to 65,000 clones, about 86% of them seen just once. What was sequenced was PBMCs. The sequence was collected from a man aged 30-40 years with a blood cancer, CMV-positive, and with a related stem cell donor. The genes are TRBV5-1 and TRBJ2-3; 9 bases align to TRBD2. Here the CDR3 reads CASSLGLAETDTQYF. Written as DNA, the CDR3 is TGCGCCAGCAGCTTGGGACTAGCGGAGACAGATACGCAGTATTTT.